These 9 T cell receptor beta chains share one sample of origin, sequenced in a study of blood T cells in healthy people across ages. Primers used in a second PCR of about 6 to 11 cycles were a sample-barcoded 5' primer and a J-beta primer mix. TCRdb itself ran the 5' RACE reads through MiXCR, one entry per CDR3 protein. The sample yields 900,000 to 950,000 distinct CDR3 sequences, 25% to 35% seen once. This sample was shared with a second study, whose subject was T cells of mothers and their children.

The sample taken for sequencing was blood. The receptors were gathered from a woman aged 40 to 50 in good health.

This clonotype was detected many times. The genes are TRBV12-3 or TRBV12-4 and TRBJ2-6; no firm D call. Trimming removed 4 bases at V and 3 bases at J, with 10 bases between. This CDR3 has 15 amino acids. CDR3 loop: CASSYGPVGANVLTF. The CDR3 DNA reads TGTGCCAGCAGTTATGGACCGGTTGGGGCCAACGTCCTGACTTTC.

This clonotype was detected ten times or more. V usage is TRBV12-3 or TRBV12-4 and J usage is TRBJ2-7; D is ambiguous. This CDR3 spans 14 amino acids. Trimming pared 3 bases from V and 0 bases from J, leaving 9 bases between. CDR3 coding DNA: TGTGCCAGCAGTTTTGGCGGATTCTCCTACGAGCAGTACTTC. It translates to CASSFGGFSYEQYF.

Concerning this clonotype itself: A much larger clone lies one base from this, so it may be a read error. The chain links TRBV3-1 to TRBJ2-4; D gene uncertain. Judging by the DNA end, TRBJ2-7 fits better; the J call may be wrong. The CDR3 extends over 13 amino acids. Looked up from germline, CDR1 is LGHDT and CDR2 is YNNKEL (reference sequence). CDR3 in DNA: TGTGTCAGCAGCCTAAGCGAAGCCTACGAGCAGTACTTC. Amino acid sequence: CVSSLSEAYEQYF.

The chain combines TRBV27 with TRBJ1-2; D remains ambiguous. In germline, CDR1 is MNHEY, CDR2 SMNVEV (reference sequence). The germline V and J ends were trimmed by 0 bases and 6 bases, with 8 bases remaining between them. This CDR3 comprises 13 residues. The CDR3, as DNA: TGTGCCAGCAGTTTATCGATCAGACATGGCTACACCTTC. It is translated as CASSLSIRHGYTF.

V usage is TRBV12-3 or TRBV12-4 and J usage is TRBJ2-7; D possibly corresponds to TRBD1 (6 bases). The CDR3 is 12 residues long. V shed 4 bases and J shed 6 bases, with 10 bases lying between them. The CDR3 loop reads CASSYGQFEQYF. CDR3 nucleotides: TGTGCCAGCAGTTATGGACAGTTCGAGCAGTACTTC.

This clonotype appeared many times. This chain uses TRBV9 with TRBJ2-5, with D perhaps matching TRBD1 (5 bases). Germline V lookup: CDR1 SGDLS, CDR2 YYNGEE. This CDR3 contains 15 residues. V dropped 2 bases and J dropped 5 bases, with 16 bases sitting between them. The CDR3 is CASSVSLGVRETQYF. The CDR3 region has the DNA TGTGCCAGCAGCGTTTCCCTAGGGGTTCGGGAGACCCAGTACTTC.

The chain employs TRBV3-1 and TRBJ1-5; D not resolved. Germline CDR1 is LGHDT and CDR2 is YNNKEL (reference sequence). The length of the CDR3 is 13 residues. V was cut by 3 bases and J by 7 bases, with 10 bases left in between. CDR3 sequence (DNA): TGTGCCAGCAGCCATTCAGGAGGGCAGCCCCAGCATTTT. Translation: CASSHSGGQPQHF.

The chain carries TRBV29-1 and TRBJ2-7; 7 bases are a match to TRBD1. The germline V gene has CDR1 SQVTM and CDR2 ANQGSEA. J lost 4 bases, V lost 1 base, and 13 bases had no gene match. The CDR3 sequence is 16 residues long. CDR3 DNA: TGCAGCGTTGAAGGTTGGAGTAGAACAGGGGAATACGAGCAGTACTTC. It codes for CSVEGWSRTGEYEQYF.

V gene TRBV7-2 combines with J gene TRBJ2-1, with D perhaps given as TRBD1 or TRBD2 (6 bases each). The germline V and J ends were trimmed by 4 bases and 4 bases, with 14 bases remaining between them. Looked up from germline, CDR1 is SGHTA and CDR2 is FQGNSA. The CDR3 is 15 amino acids. Here the CDR3 reads CASSSYGGRYNEQFF. CDR3 DNA sequence: TGTGCCAGCAGCTCCTACGGGGGCCGGTACAATGAGCAGTTCTTC.